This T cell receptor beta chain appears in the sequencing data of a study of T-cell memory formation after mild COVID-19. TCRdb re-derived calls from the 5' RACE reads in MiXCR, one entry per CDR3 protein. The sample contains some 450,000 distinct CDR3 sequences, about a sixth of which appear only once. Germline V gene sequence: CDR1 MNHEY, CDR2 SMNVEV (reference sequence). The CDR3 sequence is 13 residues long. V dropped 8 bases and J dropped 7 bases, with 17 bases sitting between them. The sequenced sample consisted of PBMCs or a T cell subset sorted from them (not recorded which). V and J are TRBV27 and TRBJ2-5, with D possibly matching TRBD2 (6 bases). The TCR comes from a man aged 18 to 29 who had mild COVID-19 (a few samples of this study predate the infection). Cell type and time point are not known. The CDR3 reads CASSGLHTGTQYF. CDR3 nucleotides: TGTGCCAGCTCGGGACTTCACACAGGGACCCAGTACTTC.